This TCR beta chain was sequenced during a study of shared clonotypes between healthy human individuals. The trim removed 6 bases at V and 3 bases at J, leaving 2 bases unmatched. Germline V gene sequence: CDR1 MDHEN, CDR2 SYDVKM. The CDR3 length is 14 residues. Only in-frame clones appear in the TCRdb table, and some are missing; sequencing was by immunoSEQ multiplex PCR. The sample has some 1.5 million clones, nearly 99% seen once. This sequence joins TRBV28 and TRBJ2-1; 10 bases are a match to TRBD2. The clonotype comes from a man aged 25-45 years in good health. Sequencing input: naive CD4+ T cells sorted from blood. Stated subset: CD45RA+ positively selected. The CDR3 sequence: CASSRTSGYNEQFF. The CDR3 nucleotides are TGTGCCAGCAGCCGGACTAGCGGCTACAATGAGCAGTTCTTC.